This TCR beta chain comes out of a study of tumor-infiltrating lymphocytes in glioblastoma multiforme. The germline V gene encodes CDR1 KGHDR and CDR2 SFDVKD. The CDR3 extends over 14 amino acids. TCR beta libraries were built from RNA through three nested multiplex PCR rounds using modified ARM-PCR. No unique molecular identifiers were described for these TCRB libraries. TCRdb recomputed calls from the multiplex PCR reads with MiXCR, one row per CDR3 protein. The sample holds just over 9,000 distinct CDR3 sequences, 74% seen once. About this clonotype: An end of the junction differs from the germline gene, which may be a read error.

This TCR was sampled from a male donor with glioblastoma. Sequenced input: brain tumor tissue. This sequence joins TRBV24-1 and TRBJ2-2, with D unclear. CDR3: CATSDTGYTGELFF. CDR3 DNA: TGTGCCACCAGTGATACCGGGTATACCGGAGAGCTGTTTTTT.